This entry describes one T cell receptor (beta chain). Antigen specificity is unknown. The entry originates in a study of cytomegalovirus exposure and HLA in healthy donors. Study observations and caveats: A later analysis found that most CMV-associated TCR beta chains appeared HLA-restricted.

V shed 0 bases and J shed 6 bases, with 11 bases lying between them. The CDR3 is made up of 14 amino acids. The germline V gene has CDR1 MNHEY and CDR2 SMNVEV (reference sequence). The PCR was carried out with 60 Vbeta primers and 13 Jbeta primers. Repertoires were generated with immunoSEQ multiplex PCR, while TCRdb's copy carries only in-frame clones and drops some. The repertoire holds fewer than 120,000 clones, with about 86% as singletons. The clonotype comes from a man aged 35-49 years in good health and CMV-seronegative. V gene TRBV27 combines with J gene TRBJ1-2; TRBD1 is a possible D gene (6 bases). Sequenced input: PBMCs. The CDR3 spells CASSLSAGVDGYTF. The CDR3 DNA sequence: TGTGCCAGCAGTTTATCGGCAGGGGTGGATGGCTACACCTTC.